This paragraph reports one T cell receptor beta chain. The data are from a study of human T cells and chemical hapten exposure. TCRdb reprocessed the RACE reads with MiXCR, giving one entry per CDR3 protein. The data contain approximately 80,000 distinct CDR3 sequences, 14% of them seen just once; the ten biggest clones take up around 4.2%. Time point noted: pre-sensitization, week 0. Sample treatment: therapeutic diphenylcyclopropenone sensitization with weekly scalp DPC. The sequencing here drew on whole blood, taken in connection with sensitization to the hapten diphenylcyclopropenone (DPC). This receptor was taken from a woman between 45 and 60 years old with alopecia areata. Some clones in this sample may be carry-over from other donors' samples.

CDR3 residues: CSARDPTGGLYEQYF. CDR3 coding DNA: TGCAGTGCTAGAGACCCCACAGGGGGCCTCTACGAGCAGTACTTC. The genes are TRBV20-1 and TRBJ2-7; 9 nucleotides match TRBD1. The CDR3 covers 15 residues. J lost 3 bases, V lost 0 bases, and 6 bases had no gene match. Germline V CDR1 and CDR2: DFQATT, SNEGSKA (reference sequence).